This T cell receptor (beta chain) was found in a study of cytomegalovirus exposure and HLA in healthy donors. Measured with immunoSEQ multiplex PCR; TCRdb has only the in-frame clones, and not every one. The sample consists of some 78,000 clones, almost 97% of them appearing once. CDR3 length: 13 amino acids. Germline V CDR1 and CDR2: LNHDA, SQIVND (reference sequence). V lost 6 bases, J lost 4 bases, and 12 bases lay in between. The material sequenced was PBMCs. This receptor was taken from a man younger than 35 in good health and CMV-seropositive. This rearrangement joins TRBV19 to TRBJ1-1; D is unresolved. The CDR3 DNA is TGTGCCAGTAGAAACCTAAGAATCACTGAAGCTTTCTTT. It translates to CASRNLRITEAFF.